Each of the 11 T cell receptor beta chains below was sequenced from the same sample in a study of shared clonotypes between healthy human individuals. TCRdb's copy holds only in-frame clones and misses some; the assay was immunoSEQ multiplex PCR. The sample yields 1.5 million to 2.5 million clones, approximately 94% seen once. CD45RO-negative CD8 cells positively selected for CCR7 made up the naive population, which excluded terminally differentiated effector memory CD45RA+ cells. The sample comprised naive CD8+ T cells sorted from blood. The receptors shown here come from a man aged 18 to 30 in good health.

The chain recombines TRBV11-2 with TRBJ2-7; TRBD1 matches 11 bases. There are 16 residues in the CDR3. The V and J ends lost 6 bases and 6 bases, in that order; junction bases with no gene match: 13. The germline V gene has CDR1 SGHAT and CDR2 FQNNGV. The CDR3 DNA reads TGTGCCAGCAGGGGGACAGGGGGTTTAGAAGTGCTCGAGCAGTACTTC. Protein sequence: CASRGTGGLEVLEQYF.

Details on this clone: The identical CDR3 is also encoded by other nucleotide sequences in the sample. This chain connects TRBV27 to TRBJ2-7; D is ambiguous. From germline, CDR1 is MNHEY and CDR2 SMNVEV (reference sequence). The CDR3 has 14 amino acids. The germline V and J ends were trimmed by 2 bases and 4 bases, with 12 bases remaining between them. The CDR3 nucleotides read TGTGCCAGCAGTTTAAACGGGCCTTTTTACGAGCAGTACTTC. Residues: CASSLNGPFYEQYF.

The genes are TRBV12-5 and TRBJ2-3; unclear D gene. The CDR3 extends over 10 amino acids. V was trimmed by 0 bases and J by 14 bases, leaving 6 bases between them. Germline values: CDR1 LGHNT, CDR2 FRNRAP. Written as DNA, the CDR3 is TGTGCTAGTGGTTTGGTTGGAGCGTATTTT. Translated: CASGLVGAYF. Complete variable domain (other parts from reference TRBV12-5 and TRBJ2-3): DARVTQTPRHKVTEMGQEVTMRCQPILGHNTVFWYRQTMMQGLELLAYFRNRAPLDDSGMPKDRFSAEMPDATLATLKIQPSEPRDSAVYFCASGLVGAYFGPGTRLTVL.

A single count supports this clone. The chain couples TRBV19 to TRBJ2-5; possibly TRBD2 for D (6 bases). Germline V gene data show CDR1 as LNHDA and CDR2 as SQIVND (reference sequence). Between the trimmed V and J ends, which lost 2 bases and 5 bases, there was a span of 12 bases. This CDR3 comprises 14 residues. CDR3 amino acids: CASSISGGDETQYF. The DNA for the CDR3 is TGTGCCAGTAGTATAAGCGGAGGGGACGAGACCCAGTACTTC.

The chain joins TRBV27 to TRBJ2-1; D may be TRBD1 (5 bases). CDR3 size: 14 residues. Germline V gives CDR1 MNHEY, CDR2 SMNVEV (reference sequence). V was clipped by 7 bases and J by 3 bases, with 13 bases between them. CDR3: CASTLRTNYNEQFF. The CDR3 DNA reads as TGTGCCAGCACCTTAAGGACAAACTACAATGAGCAGTTCTTC.

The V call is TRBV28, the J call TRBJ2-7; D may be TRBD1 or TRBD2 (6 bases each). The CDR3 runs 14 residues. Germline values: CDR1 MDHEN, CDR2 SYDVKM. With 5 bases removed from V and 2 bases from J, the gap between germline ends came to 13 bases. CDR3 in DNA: TGTGCCAGCAGTGCCGCCGGGGGCCCCTACGAGCAGTACTTC. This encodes CASSAAGGPYEQYF.

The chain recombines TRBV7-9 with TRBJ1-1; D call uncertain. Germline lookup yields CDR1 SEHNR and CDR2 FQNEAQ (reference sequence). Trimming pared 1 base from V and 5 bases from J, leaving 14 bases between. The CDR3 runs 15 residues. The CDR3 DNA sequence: TGTGCCAGCAGCTTAGGCGATATAAGTATAACTGAAGCTTTCTTT. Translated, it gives CASSLGDISITEAFF.

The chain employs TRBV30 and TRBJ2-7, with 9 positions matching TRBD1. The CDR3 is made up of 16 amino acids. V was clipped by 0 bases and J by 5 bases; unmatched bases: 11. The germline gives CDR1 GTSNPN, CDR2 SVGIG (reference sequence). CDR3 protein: CAWSVPWTGAYDEQYF. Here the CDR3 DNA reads TGTGCCTGGAGTGTACCCTGGACAGGGGCTTATGACGAGCAGTACTTC. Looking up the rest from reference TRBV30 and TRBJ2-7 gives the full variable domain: SQTIHQWPATLVQPVGSPLSLECTVEGTSNPNLYWYRQAAGRGLQLLFYSVGIGQISSEVPQNLSASRPQDRQFILSSKKLLLSDSGFYLCAWSVPWTGAYDEQYFGPGTRLTVT.

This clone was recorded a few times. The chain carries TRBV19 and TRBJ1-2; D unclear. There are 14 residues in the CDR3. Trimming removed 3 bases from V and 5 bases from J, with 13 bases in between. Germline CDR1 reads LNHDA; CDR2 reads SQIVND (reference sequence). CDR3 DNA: TGTGCCAGTAGTATGTTGGGTGGAGGGTATGGCTACACCTTC. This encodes CASSMLGGGYGYTF.

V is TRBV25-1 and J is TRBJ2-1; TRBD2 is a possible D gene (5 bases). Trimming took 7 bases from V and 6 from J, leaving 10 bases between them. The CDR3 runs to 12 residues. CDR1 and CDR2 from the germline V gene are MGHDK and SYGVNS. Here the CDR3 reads CASKRKANEQFF. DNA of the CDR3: TGTGCCAGCAAGCGGAAGGCCAATGAGCAGTTCTTC. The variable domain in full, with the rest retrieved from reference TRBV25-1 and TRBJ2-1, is EADIYQTPRYLVIGTGKKITLECSQTMGHDKMYWYQQDPGMELHLIHYSYGVNSTEKGDLSSESTVSRIRTEHFPLTLESARPSHTSQYLCASKRKANEQFFGPGTRLTVL.

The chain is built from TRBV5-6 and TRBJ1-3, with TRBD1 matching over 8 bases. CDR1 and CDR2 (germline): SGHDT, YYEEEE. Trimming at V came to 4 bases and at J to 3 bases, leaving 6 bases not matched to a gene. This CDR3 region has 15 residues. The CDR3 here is CASSLGRGLGNTIYF. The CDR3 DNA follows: TGTGCCAGCAGCCTCGGCAGGGGGCTTGGAAACACCATATATTTT.